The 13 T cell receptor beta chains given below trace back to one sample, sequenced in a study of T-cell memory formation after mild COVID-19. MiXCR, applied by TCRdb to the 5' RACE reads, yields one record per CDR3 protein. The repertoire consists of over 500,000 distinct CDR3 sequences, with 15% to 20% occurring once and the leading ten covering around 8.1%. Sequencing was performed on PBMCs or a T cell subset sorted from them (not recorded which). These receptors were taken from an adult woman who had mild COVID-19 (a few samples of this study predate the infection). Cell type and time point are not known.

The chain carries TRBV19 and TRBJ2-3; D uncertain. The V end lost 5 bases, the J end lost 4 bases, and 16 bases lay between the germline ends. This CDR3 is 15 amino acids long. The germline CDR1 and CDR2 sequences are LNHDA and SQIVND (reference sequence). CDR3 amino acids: CASSPEPYAADTQYF. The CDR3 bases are TGTGCCAGTAGTCCTGAGCCATATGCGGCAGATACGCAGTATTTT.

CDR3 protein: CASSSRAQGSHEQFF. CDR3 DNA sequence: TGTGCCAGCAGTTCTAGAGCCCAGGGAAGTCATGAGCAGTTCTTC. The chain employs TRBV7-3 and TRBJ2-1, with D maybe TRBD1 (5 bases). The CDR3 is 15 amino acids. The V gene lost 6 bases and the J gene lost 8 bases, with 20 bases spanning the gap. Germline assignment: CDR1 SGHTA and CDR2 FQGTGA.

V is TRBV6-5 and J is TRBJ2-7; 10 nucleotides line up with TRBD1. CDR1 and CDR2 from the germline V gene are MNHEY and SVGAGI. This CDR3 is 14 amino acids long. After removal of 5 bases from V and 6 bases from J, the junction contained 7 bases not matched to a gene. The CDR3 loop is CASSPDRGLREQYF. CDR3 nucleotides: TGTGCCAGCAGTCCCGACAGGGGGCTTCGCGAGCAGTACTTC.

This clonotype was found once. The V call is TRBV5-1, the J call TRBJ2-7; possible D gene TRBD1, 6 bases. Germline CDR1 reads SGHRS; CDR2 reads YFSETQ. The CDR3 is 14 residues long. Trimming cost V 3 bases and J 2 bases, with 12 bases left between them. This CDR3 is CASSYTGSTYEQYF. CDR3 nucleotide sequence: TGCGCCAGCAGCTACACAGGGTCCACCTACGAGCAGTACTTC.

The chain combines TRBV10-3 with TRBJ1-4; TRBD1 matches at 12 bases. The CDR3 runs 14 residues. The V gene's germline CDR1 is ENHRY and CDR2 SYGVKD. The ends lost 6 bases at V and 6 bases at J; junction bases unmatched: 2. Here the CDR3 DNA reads TGTGCCATCAGGGGACAGGGGGCGGATGAAAAACTGTTTTTT. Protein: CAIRGQGADEKLFF.

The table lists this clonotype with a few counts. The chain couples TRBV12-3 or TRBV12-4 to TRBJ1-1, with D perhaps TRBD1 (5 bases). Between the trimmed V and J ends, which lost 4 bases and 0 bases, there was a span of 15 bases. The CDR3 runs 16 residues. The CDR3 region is CASSSVGGRMNTEAFF. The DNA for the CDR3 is TGTGCCAGCAGTTCTGTCGGGGGTAGGATGAACACTGAAGCTTTCTTT.

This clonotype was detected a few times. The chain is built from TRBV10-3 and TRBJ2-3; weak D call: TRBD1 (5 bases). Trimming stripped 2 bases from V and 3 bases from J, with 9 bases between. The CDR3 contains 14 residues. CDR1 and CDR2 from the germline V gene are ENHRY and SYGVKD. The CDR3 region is CAISEVGATDTQYF. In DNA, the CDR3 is TGTGCCATCAGTGAGGTAGGGGCGACAGATACGCAGTATTTT.

The CDR3 bases are TGTGCCAGCAGCGGGGTGGCAGGCGCAGGGGAGACCCAGTACTTC. It specifies CASSGVAGAGETQYF. The V gene is TRBV9, the J gene TRBJ2-5, with a possible D match to TRBD1 (5 bases). Germline lookup yields CDR1 SGDLS and CDR2 YYNGEE. CDR3 size: 15 residues. The V end lost 3 bases, the J end lost 5 bases, and 17 bases lay between the germline ends.

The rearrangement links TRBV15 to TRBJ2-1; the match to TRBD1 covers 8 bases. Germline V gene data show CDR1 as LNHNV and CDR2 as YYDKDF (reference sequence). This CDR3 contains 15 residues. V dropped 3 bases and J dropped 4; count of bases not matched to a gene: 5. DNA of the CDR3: TGTGCCACCAGCAGGTCCGGGACAGGATACAATGAGCAGTTCTTC. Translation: CATSRSGTGYNEQFF.

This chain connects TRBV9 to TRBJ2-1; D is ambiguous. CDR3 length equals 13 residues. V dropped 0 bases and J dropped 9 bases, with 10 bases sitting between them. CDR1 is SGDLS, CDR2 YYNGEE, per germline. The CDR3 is CASSVDPSAEQFF. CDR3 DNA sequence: TGTGCCAGCAGCGTAGACCCTTCAGCTGAGCAGTTCTTC.

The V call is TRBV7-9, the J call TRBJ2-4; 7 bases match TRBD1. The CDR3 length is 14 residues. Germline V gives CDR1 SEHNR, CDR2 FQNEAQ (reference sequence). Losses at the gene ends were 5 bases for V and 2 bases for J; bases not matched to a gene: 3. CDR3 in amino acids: CASSQGQTKNIQYF. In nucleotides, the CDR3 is TGTGCCAGCAGCCAGGGACAGACCAAAAACATTCAGTACTTC.

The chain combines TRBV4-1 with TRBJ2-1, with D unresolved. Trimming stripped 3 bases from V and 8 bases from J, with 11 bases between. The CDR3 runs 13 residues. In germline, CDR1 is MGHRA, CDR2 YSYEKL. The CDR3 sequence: CASSHGDFYEQFF. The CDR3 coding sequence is TGCGCCAGCAGCCATGGCGACTTTTATGAGCAGTTCTTC.

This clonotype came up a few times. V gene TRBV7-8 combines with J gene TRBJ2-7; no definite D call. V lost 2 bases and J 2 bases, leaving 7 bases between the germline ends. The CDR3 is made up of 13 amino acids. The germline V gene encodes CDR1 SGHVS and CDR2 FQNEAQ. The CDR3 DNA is TGTGCCAGCAGCTTACAGGCGGCCTACGAGCAGTACTTC. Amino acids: CASSLQAAYEQYF. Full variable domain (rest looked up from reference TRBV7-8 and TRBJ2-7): GAGVSQSPRYKVAKRGQDVALRCDPISGHVSLFWYQQALGQGPEFLTYFQNEAQLDKSGLPSDRFFAERPEGSVSTLKIQRTQQEDSAVYLCASSLQAAYEQYFGPGTRLTVT.